This T cell receptor (beta chain) was profiled in a study of CD8+ T cells in alopecia areata. The study, taken as a whole, reports: Tofacitinib yielded significantly lower scalp clonality and fewer expanded CD8+ clones among the top 100. When scalp samples are sequenced, resident alphabeta T cells of normal skin are also captured.

The V gene lost 3 bases and the J gene lost 2 bases, with 13 bases spanning the gap. The CDR3 contains 14 residues. Germline V gives CDR1 SQVTM, CDR2 ANQGSEA. The treatment: oral pan-JAK inhibitor, 5-10 mg twice daily. This clone appeared a few times. Antigen unknown. Extraction of RNA preceded its reverse transcription into cDNA, which served as the sequencing template. Some clones are missing from TCRdb's copy, which holds only in-frame ones; the method was immunoSEQ multiplex PCR. The data contain fewer than 250,000 clones, approximately 61% of them singletons. This clonotype was obtained from a human donor with alopecia areata. The source was CD4+ T cells sorted from blood, collected at week 24, from a patient treated with tofacitinib. V gene TRBV29-1 combines with J gene TRBJ1-1, with a weak D call TRBD1 (5 bases). The DNA of the CDR3 is TGCAGCGTTGATGACAGAGCCCGTAACACTGAAGCTTTCTTT. It yields the protein CSVDDRARNTEAFF.